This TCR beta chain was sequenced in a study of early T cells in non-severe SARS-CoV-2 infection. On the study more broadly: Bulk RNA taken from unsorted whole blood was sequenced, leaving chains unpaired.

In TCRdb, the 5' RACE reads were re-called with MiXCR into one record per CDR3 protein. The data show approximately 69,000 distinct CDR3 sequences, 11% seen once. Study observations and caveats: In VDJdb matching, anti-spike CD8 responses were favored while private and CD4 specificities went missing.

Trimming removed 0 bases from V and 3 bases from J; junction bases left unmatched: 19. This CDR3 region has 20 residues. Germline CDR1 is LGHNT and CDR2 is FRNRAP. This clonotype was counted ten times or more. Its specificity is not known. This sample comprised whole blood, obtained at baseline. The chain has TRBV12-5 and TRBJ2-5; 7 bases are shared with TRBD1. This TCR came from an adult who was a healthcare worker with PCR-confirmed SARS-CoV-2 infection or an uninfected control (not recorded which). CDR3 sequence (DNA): TGTGCTAGTGGTTTGGTATTTTGGCGACAGGGATTGGAACTTAAAGAGACCCAGTACTTC. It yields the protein CASGLVFWRQGLELKETQYF.